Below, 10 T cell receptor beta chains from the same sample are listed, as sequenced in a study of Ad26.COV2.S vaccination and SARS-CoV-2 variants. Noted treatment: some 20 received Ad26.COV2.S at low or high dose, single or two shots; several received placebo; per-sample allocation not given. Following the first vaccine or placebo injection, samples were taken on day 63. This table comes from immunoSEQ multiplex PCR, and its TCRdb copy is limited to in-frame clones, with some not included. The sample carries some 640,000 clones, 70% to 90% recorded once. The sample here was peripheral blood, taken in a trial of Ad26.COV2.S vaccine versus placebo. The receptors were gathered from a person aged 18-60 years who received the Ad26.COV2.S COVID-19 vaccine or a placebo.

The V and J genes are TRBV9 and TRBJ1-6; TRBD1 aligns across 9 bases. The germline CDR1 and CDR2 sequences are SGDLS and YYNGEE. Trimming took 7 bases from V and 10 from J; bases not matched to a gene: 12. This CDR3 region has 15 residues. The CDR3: CASGDYRGLGSPLHF. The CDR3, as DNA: TGTGCCAGCGGAGATTACAGGGGGCTGGGGTCACCCCTCCACTTT.

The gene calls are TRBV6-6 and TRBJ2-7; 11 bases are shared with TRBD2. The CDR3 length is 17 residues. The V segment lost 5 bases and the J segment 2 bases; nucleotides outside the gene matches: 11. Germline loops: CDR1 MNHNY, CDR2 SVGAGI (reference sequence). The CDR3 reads CASSPFSGRAGTYEQYF. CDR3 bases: TGTGCCAGCAGTCCCTTTAGCGGGAGGGCCGGGACCTACGAGCAGTACTTC.

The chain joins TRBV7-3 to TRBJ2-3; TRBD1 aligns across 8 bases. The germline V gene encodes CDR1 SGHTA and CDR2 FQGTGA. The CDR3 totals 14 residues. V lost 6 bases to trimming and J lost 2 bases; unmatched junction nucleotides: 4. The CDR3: CASSRQGTTDTQYF. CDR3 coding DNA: TGTGCCAGCAGTCGACAGGGGACCACAGATACGCAGTATTTT.

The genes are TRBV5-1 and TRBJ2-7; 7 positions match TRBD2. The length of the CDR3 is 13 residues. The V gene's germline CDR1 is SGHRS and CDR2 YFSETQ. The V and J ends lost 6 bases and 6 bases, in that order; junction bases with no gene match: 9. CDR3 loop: CASMRTGGAEQYF. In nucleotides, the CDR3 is TGCGCCAGCATGCGAACGGGAGGCGCCGAGCAGTACTTC.

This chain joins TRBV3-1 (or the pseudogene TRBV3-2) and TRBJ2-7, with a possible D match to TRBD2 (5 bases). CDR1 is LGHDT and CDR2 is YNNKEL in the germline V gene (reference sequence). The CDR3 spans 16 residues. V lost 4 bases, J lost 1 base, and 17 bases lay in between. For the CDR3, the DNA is TGTGCCAGCAGCCCGGGCCCACCTACTAGATCCTACGAGCAGTACTTC. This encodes CASSPGPPTRSYEQYF.

CDR3 protein: CASSYGLPPTDTQYF. The CDR3 DNA reads TGTGCCAGCAGTTACGGCCTGCCCCCCACAGATACGCAGTATTTT. The gene calls are TRBV6-5 and TRBJ2-3; D is undetermined. Germline lookup yields CDR1 MNHEY and CDR2 SVGAGI. The CDR3 spans 15 residues. V was trimmed by 2 bases and J by 2 bases, leaving 11 bases between them.

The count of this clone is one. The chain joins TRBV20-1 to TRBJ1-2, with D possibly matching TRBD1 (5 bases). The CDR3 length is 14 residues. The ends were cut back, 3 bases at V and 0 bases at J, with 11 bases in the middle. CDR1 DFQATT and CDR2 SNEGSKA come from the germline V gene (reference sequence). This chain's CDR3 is CSASMGDANYGYTF. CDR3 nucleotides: TGCAGTGCTAGTATGGGGGACGCTAACTATGGCTACACCTTC.

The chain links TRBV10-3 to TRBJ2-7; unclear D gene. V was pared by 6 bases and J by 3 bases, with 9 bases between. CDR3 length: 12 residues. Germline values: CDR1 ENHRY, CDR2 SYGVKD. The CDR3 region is CAISPPNYEQYF. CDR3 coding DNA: TGTGCCATCAGCCCCCCCAACTACGAGCAGTACTTC.

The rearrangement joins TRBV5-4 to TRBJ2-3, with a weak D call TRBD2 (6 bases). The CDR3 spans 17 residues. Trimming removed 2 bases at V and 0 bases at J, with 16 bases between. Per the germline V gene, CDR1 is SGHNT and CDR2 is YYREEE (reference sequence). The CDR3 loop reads CASSFSFGRTSTDTQYF. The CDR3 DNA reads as TGTGCCAGCAGCTTCTCCTTCGGGAGAACTAGCACAGATACGCAGTATTTT.

The CDR3 DNA reads TGTGCCAGCTCACCACCCTCAGGGTATCTATCCGGGGAGCTGTTTTTT. Amino acid sequence: CASSPPSGYLSGELFF. The chain combines TRBV18 with TRBJ2-2, with a possible D match to TRBD1 (5 bases). CDR3 length: 16 amino acids. Germline V gene lookup returns CDR1 KGHSH and CDR2 LQKENI. Deletions cut 0 bases from V and 6 bases from J, with 14 bases between.